A selection of T cell receptor beta chains follows, all from one sample in a study of Ad26.COV2.S vaccination and SARS-CoV-2 variants. Profiling relied on immunoSEQ multiplex PCR, and the TCRdb table lists in-frame clones only, not all of them. The sample lists fewer than 400,000 clones; about 82% were seen once. The sample was peripheral blood, taken in a trial of Ad26.COV2.S vaccine versus placebo. The receptors stem from a person aged 18-60 years who received the Ad26.COV2.S COVID-19 vaccine or a placebo. The CDR3 runs from the conserved cysteine through the conserved F or W. The order of the fields is J gene, clone size, D gene, V gene, CDR3 DNA, CDR3 protein. D genes are given only for firm matches. Size tells how often a clone was seen (once, few, many) or the class of an expanded clone, and some rows leave it out.

j_gene: TRBJ1-6
abundance: .
d_gene: .
v_gene: TRBV6-1
CDR3nt: TGTGCCAGCAGTGAAGTACCATATTCACCCCTCCACTTT
CDR3aa: CASSEVPYSPLHF

j_gene: TRBJ2-5
abundance: .
d_gene: TRBD2
v_gene: TRBV5-1
CDR3nt: TGCGCCAGCAGCTCTAAGGGACTAGCGAGCGAGACCCAGTACTTC
CDR3aa: CASSSKGLASETQYF

j_gene: TRBJ2-3
abundance: .
d_gene: TRBD2
v_gene: TRBV14
CDR3nt: TGTGCCAGCAGCGAACGGACTAGCGGGGTTCTGACAGATACGCAGTATTTT
CDR3aa: CASSERTSGVLTDTQYF

j_gene: TRBJ2-2
abundance: .
d_gene: TRBD1
v_gene: TRBV12-5
CDR3nt: TGTGCTAGTGGTTCAGGGGGTATCAACACCGGGGAGCTGTTTTTT
CDR3aa: CASGSGGINTGELFF

j_gene: TRBJ1-1
abundance: once
d_gene: .
v_gene: TRBV6-5
CDR3nt: TGTGCCAGCACCCCCGCAGCCTACACTGAAGCTTTCTTT
CDR3aa: CASTPAAYTEAFF

j_gene: TRBJ2-3
abundance: .
d_gene: TRBD1
v_gene: TRBV11-2
CDR3nt: TGTGCCAGCAGCAGGGACAGGGCAAGGTCCCTCGGCGATACGCAGTATTTT
CDR3aa: CASSRDRARSLGDTQYF

j_gene: TRBJ2-1
abundance: .
d_gene: .
v_gene: TRBV25-1
CDR3nt: TGTGCCAGCAGTCCCCGAAAGATACAGGCCGGATCGTTCTTC
CDR3aa: CASSPRKIQAGSFF

j_gene: TRBJ2-3
abundance: .
d_gene: .
v_gene: TRBV10-3
CDR3nt: TGTGCCATCAGTGATTCCAGGAGCACAGATACGCAGTATTTT
CDR3aa: CAISDSRSTDTQYF

j_gene: TRBJ1-1
abundance: once
d_gene: .
v_gene: TRBV5-1
CDR3nt: TGCGCCAGCAGCTTGGAGGGACTTGAGAACACTGAAGCTTTCTTT
CDR3aa: CASSLEGLENTEAFF

j_gene: TRBJ2-1
abundance: .
d_gene: TRBD2
v_gene: TRBV5-8
CDR3nt: TGTGCCAGCAGCCACTTCCGGACTAGCGGGAACGGGTACAATGAGCAGTTCTTC
CDR3aa: CASSHFRTSGNGYNEQFF

j_gene: TRBJ1-2
abundance: once
d_gene: .
v_gene: TRBV7-9
CDR3nt: TGTGCCAGCAGCTTAGCGGGGGGGCCTGGCTACACCTTC
CDR3aa: CASSLAGGPGYTF

j_gene: TRBJ2-3
abundance: .
d_gene: TRBD2
v_gene: TRBV7-2
CDR3nt: TGTGCCAGCAGCGCGGGGACTAGCGGGGTGGCAGATACGCAGTATTTT
CDR3aa: CASSAGTSGVADTQYF

j_gene: TRBJ2-7
abundance: .
d_gene: .
v_gene: TRBV7-9
CDR3nt: TGTGCCAGCGGCCGCGGCGCCTACGAGCAGTACTTC
CDR3aa: CASGRGAYEQYF

j_gene: TRBJ2-3
abundance: .
d_gene: .
v_gene: TRBV11-2
CDR3nt: TGTGCCAGCAGCTTACAAGGCAGGGGAGTAGATACGCAGTATTTT
CDR3aa: CASSLQGRGVDTQYF

j_gene: TRBJ2-7
abundance: .
d_gene: .
v_gene: TRBV6-5
CDR3nt: TGTGCCAGCAGTTACGGGGGTAAAGAGCAGTACTTC
CDR3aa: CASSYGGKEQYF

j_gene: TRBJ1-1
abundance: .
d_gene: TRBD1
v_gene: TRBV5-1
CDR3nt: TGCGCCAGCGGGGGACAGATGAACACTGAAGCTTTCTTT
CDR3aa: CASGGQMNTEAFF

j_gene: TRBJ2-3
abundance: .
d_gene: .
v_gene: TRBV19
CDR3nt: TGTGCCAGTGCTACAGGGATGTCCGATACGCAGTATTTT
CDR3aa: CASATGMSDTQYF

j_gene: TRBJ1-1
abundance: .
d_gene: .
v_gene: TRBV5-1
CDR3nt: TGCGCCAGCAGCTCTACGGGACACTGGAACACTGAAGCTTTCTTT
CDR3aa: CASSSTGHWNTEAFF

j_gene: TRBJ1-1
abundance: .
d_gene: .
v_gene: TRBV10-3
CDR3nt: TGTGCCATCAGCAGGGGTTCCCGGGCGAACACTGAAGCTTTCTTT
CDR3aa: CAISRGSRANTEAFF

j_gene: TRBJ1-5
abundance: .
d_gene: TRBD1
v_gene: TRBV19
CDR3nt: TGTGCCAGTAGTATCAGGGGGGCTCATCAGCCCCAGCATTTT
CDR3aa: CASSIRGAHQPQHF

j_gene: TRBJ2-2
abundance: .
d_gene: TRBD2
v_gene: TRBV6-5
CDR3nt: TGTGCCAGCAGCCGCGGGGGTGGCGGGGAGCTGTTTTTT
CDR3aa: CASSRGGGGELFF

j_gene: TRBJ2-2
abundance: .
d_gene: TRBD1
v_gene: TRBV6-5
CDR3nt: TGTGCCAGCAGTCGGGACAGGTCCACCGGGGAGCTGTTTTTT
CDR3aa: CASSRDRSTGELFF

j_gene: TRBJ2-5
abundance: .
d_gene: TRBD2
v_gene: TRBV5-1
CDR3nt: TGCGCCAGCAGCTTGGGCGGGGGGCCCGAGGAGACCCAGTACTTC
CDR3aa: CASSLGGGPEETQYF

j_gene: TRBJ2-1
abundance: .
d_gene: .
v_gene: TRBV20-1
CDR3nt: TGCAGTGGAGGGACGTACAATGAGCAGTTCTTC
CDR3aa: CSGGTYNEQFF

j_gene: TRBJ1-2
abundance: .
d_gene: TRBD1
v_gene: TRBV6-5
CDR3nt: TGTGCCAGCAGGGGACAGTTGGACTATGGCTACACCTTC
CDR3aa: CASRGQLDYGYTF

j_gene: TRBJ1-5
abundance: .
d_gene: .
v_gene: TRBV4-1
CDR3nt: TGCGCCAGCAGCCGCCAAGGCGGTAGCAATCAGCCCCAGCATTTT
CDR3aa: CASSRQGGSNQPQHF

j_gene: TRBJ2-7
abundance: .
d_gene: TRBD1
v_gene: TRBV6-6
CDR3nt: TGTGCCAGCAGTGGTCCCGACAGGGCTCCCTACGAGCAGTACTTC
CDR3aa: CASSGPDRAPYEQYF

j_gene: TRBJ2-7
abundance: .
d_gene: TRBD2
v_gene: TRBV2
CDR3nt: TGTGCCAGCAGTCCGGGACTAAACCGGGGAGAGCAGTACTTC
CDR3aa: CASSPGLNRGEQYF

j_gene: TRBJ2-5
abundance: .
d_gene: .
v_gene: TRBV4-1
CDR3nt: TGCGCCAGCAGCCAAGAGAGAGCGCAGGGTCTGGAAGAGACCCAGTACTTC
CDR3aa: CASSQERAQGLEETQYF

j_gene: TRBJ2-2
abundance: .
d_gene: .
v_gene: TRBV7-9
CDR3nt: TGTGCCAGCAGCCTATGGGGGGCCCGGAACACCGGGGAGCTGTTTTTT
CDR3aa: CASSLWGARNTGELFF

j_gene: TRBJ2-3
abundance: once
d_gene: .
v_gene: TRBV21-1
CDR3nt: TGTGCCAGCATCCTGGGACAGGCCTTAGATACGCAGTATTTT
CDR3aa: CASILGQALDTQYF

j_gene: TRBJ1-2
abundance: .
d_gene: TRBD1
v_gene: TRBV7-9
CDR3nt: TGTGCCAGCAGCGCGGACAGGGGGGCTTCTGGCTACACCTTC
CDR3aa: CASSADRGASGYTF

j_gene: TRBJ1-1
abundance: .
d_gene: .
v_gene: TRBV19
CDR3nt: TGTGCCAGTAGTCGGGAGCAGGGATACACTGAAGCTTTCTTT
CDR3aa: CASSREQGYTEAFF

j_gene: TRBJ2-1
abundance: .
d_gene: .
v_gene: TRBV7-8
CDR3nt: TGTGCCAGCAGTCATTTTCCGACAGGCTTAGATGGGTATGGCAATGAGCAGTTCTTC
CDR3aa: CASSHFPTGLDGYGNEQFF

j_gene: TRBJ1-2
abundance: .
d_gene: TRBD1
v_gene: TRBV18
CDR3nt: TGTGCCAGCTCGCGGACAGGGCAGTATGGCTACACCTTC
CDR3aa: CASSRTGQYGYTF

j_gene: TRBJ2-7
abundance: .
d_gene: .
v_gene: TRBV2
CDR3nt: TGTGCCAGCCAAACGACTGGCTCCTACGAGCAGTACTTC
CDR3aa: CASQTTGSYEQYF

j_gene: TRBJ2-2
abundance: once
d_gene: TRBD2
v_gene: TRBV6-5
CDR3nt: TGTGCCAGCACCGGACTAGCGGGGGGGTTCGGGGAGCTGTTTTTT
CDR3aa: CASTGLAGGFGELFF

j_gene: TRBJ2-7
abundance: .
d_gene: .
v_gene: TRBV20-1
CDR3nt: TGCAGTGCTAGAACCATACAGAAGCAGTACTTC
CDR3aa: CSARTIQKQYF

j_gene: TRBJ1-1
abundance: .
d_gene: .
v_gene: TRBV19
CDR3nt: TGTGCCAGTAGTCCCGGGCGAGGGCGGAACACTGAAGCTTTCTTT
CDR3aa: CASSPGRGRNTEAFF

j_gene: TRBJ2-7
abundance: .
d_gene: TRBD1
v_gene: TRBV7-9
CDR3nt: TGTGCCAGCAGCTTAGTGGACAGGGAGTTCCTCAAGCAGTACTTC
CDR3aa: CASSLVDREFLKQYF

j_gene: TRBJ2-1
abundance: .
d_gene: TRBD2
v_gene: TRBV5-4
CDR3nt: TGTGCCAGCAGCAGGGAGGGCAGGGCCTACAATGAGCAGTTCTTC
CDR3aa: CASSREGRAYNEQFF